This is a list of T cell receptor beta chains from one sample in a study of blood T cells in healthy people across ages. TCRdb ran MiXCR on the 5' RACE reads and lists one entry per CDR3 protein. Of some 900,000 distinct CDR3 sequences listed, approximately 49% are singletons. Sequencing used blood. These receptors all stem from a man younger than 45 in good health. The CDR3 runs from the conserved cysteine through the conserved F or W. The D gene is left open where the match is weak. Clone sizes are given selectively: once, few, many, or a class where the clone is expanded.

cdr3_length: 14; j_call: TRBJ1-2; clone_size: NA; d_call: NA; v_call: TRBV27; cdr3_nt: TGTGCCAGCAGGCCTGGCAGCGCGAACTATGGCTACACCTTC; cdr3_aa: CASRPGSANYGYTF
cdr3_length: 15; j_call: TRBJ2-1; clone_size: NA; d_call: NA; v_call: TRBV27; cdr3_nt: TGTGCCAGCAGTCCCCTAGGAAATGGCTACAATGAGCAGTTCTTC; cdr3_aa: CASSPLGNGYNEQFF
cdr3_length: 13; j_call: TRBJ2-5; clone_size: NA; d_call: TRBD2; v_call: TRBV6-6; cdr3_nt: TGTGCCAGCAGTTACGGGGTAGCGGGGGAGCAGTACTTC; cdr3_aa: CASSYGVAGEQYF
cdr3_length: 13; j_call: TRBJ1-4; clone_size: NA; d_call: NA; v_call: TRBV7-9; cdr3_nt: TGTGCCACGACACTGGGAACTAATGAAAAACTGTTTTTT; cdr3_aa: CATTLGTNEKLFF
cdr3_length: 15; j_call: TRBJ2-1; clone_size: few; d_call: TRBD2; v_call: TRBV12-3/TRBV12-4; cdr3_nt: TGTGCCAGCAGTTTGGGTTCGGGGGGAGCGGCTGAGCAGTTCTTC; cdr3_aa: CASSLGSGGAAEQFF
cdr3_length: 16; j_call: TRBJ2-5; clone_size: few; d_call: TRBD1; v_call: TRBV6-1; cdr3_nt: TGTGCCAGCAGAGACATACTGACAGGGGCCACAGAGACCCAGTACTTC; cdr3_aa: CASRDILTGATETQYF
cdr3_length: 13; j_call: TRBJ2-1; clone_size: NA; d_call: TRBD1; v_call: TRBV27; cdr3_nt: TGTGCCAGCAGTCCTGGACAGGGCGATGAGCAGTTCTTC; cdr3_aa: CASSPGQGDEQFF
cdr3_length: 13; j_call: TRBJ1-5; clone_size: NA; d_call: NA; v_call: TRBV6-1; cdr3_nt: TGTGCCAGCATATCCGATAGCAATCAGCCCCAGCATTTT; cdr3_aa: CASISDSNQPQHF
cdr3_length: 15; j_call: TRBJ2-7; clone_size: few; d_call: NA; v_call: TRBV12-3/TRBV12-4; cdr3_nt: TGTGCCAGCAGTTTCTCGTACGGCTATACCTACGAGCAGTACTTC; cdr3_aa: CASSFSYGYTYEQYF
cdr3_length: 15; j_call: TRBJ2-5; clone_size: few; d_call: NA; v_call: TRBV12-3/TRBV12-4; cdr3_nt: TGTGCCAGCAGTTACGGGGCTGATTTACAAGAGACCCAGTACTTC; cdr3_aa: CASSYGADLQETQYF
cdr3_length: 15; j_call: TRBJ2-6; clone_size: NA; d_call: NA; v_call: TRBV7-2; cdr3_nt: TGTGCCTGTCAGCTCGGTTCGACCGGGGCCAACGTCCTGACTTTC; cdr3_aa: CACQLGSTGANVLTF
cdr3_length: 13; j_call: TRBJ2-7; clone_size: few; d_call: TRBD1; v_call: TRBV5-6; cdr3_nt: TGTGCCAGCAGCTTGACAGGGGTAGGCGAGCAGTACTTC; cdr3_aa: CASSLTGVGEQYF
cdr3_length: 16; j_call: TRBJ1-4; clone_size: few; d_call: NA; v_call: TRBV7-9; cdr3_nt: TGTGCCAGCAGCCCCGCCCGGGGGGGCACTAATGAAAAACTGTTTTTT; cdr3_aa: CASSPARGGTNEKLFF
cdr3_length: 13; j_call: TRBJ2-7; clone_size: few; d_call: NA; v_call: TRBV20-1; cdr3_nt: TGCAGTGCTAGCGGGGTGCTATCCTACGAGCAGTACTTC; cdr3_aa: CSASGVLSYEQYF
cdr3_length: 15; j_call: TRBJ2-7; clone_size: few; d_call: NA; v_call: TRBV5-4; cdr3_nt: TGTGCCAGCAGCCCCGGGATCAACCCCCTCTACGAGCAGTACTTC; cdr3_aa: CASSPGINPLYEQYF
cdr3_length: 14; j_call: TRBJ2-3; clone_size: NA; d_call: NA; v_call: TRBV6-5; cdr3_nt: TGTGCCAGCACCTCGGAGCCGCAGGTGGATACGCAGTATTTT; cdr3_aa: CASTSEPQVDTQYF
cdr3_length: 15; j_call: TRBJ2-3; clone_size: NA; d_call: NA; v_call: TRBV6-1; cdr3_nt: TGTGCCAGCAGGAACGGTGAGGCTAGGGGGGATACGCAGTATTTT; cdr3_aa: CASRNGEARGDTQYF
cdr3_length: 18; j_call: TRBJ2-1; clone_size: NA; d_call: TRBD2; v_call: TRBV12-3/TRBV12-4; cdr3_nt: TGTGCCAGCACCCCATTTTCCCCCGGGACTAACGGGGTGTATGAGCAGTTCTTC; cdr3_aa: CASTPFSPGTNGVYEQFF
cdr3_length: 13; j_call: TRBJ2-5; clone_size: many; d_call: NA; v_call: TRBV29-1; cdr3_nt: TGCAGCGTTGTAGCTACAGCCGAAGAGACCCAGTACTTC; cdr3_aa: CSVVATAEETQYF
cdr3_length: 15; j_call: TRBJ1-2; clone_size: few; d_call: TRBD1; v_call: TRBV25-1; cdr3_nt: TGTGCCAGCAGTGAATATGGGACAGGGCATTATGGCTACACCTTC; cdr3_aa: CASSEYGTGHYGYTF
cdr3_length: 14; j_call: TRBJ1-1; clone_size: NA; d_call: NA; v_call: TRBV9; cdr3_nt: TGTGCCAGCAGCGTAGGGGGGGCGAGGACTGAAGCTTTCTTT; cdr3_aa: CASSVGGARTEAFF
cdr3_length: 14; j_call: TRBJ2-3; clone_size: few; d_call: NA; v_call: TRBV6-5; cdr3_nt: TGTGCCAGCAGTTACGGGACCACCAAGGATACGCAGTATTTT; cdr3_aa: CASSYGTTKDTQYF
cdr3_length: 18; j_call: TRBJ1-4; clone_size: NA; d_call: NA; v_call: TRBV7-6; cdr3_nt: TGTGCCAGCAGCTTAAGTACGCGGGGACGAGGGGCAGAGGAAAAACTGTTTTTT; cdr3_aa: CASSLSTRGRGAEEKLFF
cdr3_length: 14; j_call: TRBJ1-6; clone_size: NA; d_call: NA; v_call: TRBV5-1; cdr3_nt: TGCGCCAGCAGCTTGATGGGGCAAGAATCACCCCTCCACTTT; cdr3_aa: CASSLMGQESPLHF
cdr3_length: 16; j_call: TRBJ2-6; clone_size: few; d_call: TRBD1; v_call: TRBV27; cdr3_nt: TGTGCCAGCAGTCCCTACAGGGGCTCTGGGGCCAACGTCCTGACTTTC; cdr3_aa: CASSPYRGSGANVLTF
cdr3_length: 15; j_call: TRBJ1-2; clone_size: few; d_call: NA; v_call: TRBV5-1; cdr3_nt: TGCGCCAGCAGCTGGGGGGGAGATACTAACTATGGCTACACCTTC; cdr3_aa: CASSWGGDTNYGYTF
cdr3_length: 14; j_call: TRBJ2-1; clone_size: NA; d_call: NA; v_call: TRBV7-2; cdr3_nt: TGTGCCAGCGACTCGCCTGTCCATTACAATGAGCAGTTCTTC; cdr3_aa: CASDSPVHYNEQFF
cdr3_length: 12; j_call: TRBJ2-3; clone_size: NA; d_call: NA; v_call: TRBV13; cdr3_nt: TGTGCCAGCAGCTTAGATGGTGCGACGCAGTATTTT; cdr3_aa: CASSLDGATQYF
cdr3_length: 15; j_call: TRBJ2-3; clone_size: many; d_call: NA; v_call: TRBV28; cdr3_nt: TGTGCCAGCAGTTTCGCAGGGGGGACCGCAGATACGCAGTATTTT; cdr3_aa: CASSFAGGTADTQYF
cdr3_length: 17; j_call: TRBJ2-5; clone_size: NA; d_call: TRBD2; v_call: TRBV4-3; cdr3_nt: TGCGCCAGCAGCCACCGGACTAGCGGTGGGTTCCAAGAGACCCAGTACTTC; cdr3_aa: CASSHRTSGGFQETQYF
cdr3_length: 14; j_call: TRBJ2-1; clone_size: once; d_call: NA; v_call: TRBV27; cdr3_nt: TGTGCCAGCAGTTTGGGGACCCAACCTGGGGGGCAGTTCTTC; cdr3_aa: CASSLGTQPGGQFF
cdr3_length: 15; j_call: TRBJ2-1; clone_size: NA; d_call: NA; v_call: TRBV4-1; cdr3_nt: TGCGCCAGCAGCCAAGCCGGGACCCCCTTTAGTGAGCAGTTCTTC; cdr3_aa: CASSQAGTPFSEQFF
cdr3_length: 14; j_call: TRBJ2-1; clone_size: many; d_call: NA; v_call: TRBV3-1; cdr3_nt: TGTGCCAGCAGCCAAGCGGCAGGATACAATGAGCAGTTCTTC; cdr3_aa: CASSQAAGYNEQFF
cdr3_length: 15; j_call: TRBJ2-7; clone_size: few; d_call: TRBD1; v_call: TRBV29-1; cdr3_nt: TGCAGCGTTGAAGAAAGGACAGGGGCCTCCTACGAGCAGTACTTC; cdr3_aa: CSVEERTGASYEQYF
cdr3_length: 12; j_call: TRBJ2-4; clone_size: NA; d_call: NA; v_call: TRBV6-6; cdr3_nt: TGTGCCAGCACTGGGGGCGGGGACATTCAGTACTTC; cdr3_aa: CASTGGGDIQYF
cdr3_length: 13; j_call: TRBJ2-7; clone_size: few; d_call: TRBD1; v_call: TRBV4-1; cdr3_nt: TGCGCCAGCAGCCACCTCGGACAGGAGTGGCAGTACTTC; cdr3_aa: CASSHLGQEWQYF
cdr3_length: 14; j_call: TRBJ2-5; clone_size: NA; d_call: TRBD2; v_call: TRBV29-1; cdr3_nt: TGCAGCGTAAAGACTAGCGGGAGGGTGGAGACCCAGTACTTC; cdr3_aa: CSVKTSGRVETQYF
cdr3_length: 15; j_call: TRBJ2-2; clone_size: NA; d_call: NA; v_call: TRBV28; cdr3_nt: TGTGCCAGCAGTTTAGGCGGTGCAGGGTCCGGGGAGCTGTTTTTT; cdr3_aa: CASSLGGAGSGELFF
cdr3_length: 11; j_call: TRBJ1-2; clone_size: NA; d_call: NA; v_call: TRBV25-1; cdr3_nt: TGTGCCAGCAGACGAGGATATGGCTACACCTTC; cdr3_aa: CASRRGYGYTF
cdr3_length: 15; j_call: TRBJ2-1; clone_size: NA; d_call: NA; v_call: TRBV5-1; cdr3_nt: TGCGCCAGCAGCTTGGGAAAGGTGAACCATGGTGAGCAGTTCTTC; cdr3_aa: CASSLGKVNHGEQFF
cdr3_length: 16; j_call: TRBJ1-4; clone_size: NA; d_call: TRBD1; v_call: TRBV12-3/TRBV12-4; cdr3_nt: TGTGCCAGCTACGCGGACAGGGCCATTTTTAATGAAAAACTGTTTTTT; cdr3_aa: CASYADRAIFNEKLFF
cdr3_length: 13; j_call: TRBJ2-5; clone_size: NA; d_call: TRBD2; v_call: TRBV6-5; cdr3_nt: TGTGCCAGCAGTCTAGCGGGGGGCGTTGAGCAGTACTTC; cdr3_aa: CASSLAGGVEQYF
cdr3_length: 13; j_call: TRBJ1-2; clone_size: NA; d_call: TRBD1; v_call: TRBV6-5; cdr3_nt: TGTGCCAGCAGTTCGGGACAGATTTATGGCTACACCTTC; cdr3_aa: CASSSGQIYGYTF
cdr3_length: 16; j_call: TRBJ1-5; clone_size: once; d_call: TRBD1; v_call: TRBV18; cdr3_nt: TGTGCCGGCTCACCATCCGCCAGGGGGATCAATCAGCCCCAGCATTTT; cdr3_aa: CAGSPSARGINQPQHF
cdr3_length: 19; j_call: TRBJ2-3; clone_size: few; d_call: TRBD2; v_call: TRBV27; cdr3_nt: TGTGCCAGCAGTTTAGGGACTAGCCACTTTGATCCTAGCACAGATACGCAGTATTTT; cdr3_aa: CASSLGTSHFDPSTDTQYF
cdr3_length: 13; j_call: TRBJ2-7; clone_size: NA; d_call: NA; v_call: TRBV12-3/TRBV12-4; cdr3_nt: TGTGCCGGCAGATCGGACACGTCCTACGAGCAGTACTTC; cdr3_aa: CAGRSDTSYEQYF